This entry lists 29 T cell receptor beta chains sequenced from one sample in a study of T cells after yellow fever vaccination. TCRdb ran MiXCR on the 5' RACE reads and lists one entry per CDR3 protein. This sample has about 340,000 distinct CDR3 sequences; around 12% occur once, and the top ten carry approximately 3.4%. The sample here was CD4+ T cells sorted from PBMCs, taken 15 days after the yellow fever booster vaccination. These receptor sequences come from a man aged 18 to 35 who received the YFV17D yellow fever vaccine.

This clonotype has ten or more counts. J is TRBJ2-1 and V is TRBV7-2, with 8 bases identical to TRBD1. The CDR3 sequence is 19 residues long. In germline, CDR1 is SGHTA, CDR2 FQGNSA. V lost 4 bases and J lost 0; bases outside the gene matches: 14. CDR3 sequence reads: CASSSRPGTGPSSYNEQFF. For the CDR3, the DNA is TGTGCCAGCAGCTCACGGCCCGGGACAGGCCCCAGCTCCTACAATGAGCAGTTCTTC.

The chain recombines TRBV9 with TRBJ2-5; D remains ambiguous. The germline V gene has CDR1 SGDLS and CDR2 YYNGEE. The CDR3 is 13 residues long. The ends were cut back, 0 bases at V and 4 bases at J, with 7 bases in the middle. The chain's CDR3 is CASSVDGLETQYF. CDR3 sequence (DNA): TGTGCCAGCAGCGTAGACGGTCTAGAGACCCAGTACTTC.

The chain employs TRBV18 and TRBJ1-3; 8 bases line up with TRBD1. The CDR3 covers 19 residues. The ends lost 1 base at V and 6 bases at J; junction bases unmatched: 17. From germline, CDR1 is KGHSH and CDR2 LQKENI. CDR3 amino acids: CASSPQGTGFRPEENTIYF. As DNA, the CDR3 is TGTGCCAGCTCACCACAAGGGACAGGCTTTCGACCGGAGGAAAACACCATATATTTT.

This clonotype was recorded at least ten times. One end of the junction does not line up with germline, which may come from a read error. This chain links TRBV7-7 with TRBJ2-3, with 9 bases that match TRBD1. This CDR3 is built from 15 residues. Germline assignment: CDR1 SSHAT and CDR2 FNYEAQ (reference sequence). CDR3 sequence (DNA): TGTGCTAGCAGCCTACAGGGGGCCCCCACAGATACGCAGTATTTT. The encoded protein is CASSLQGAPTDTQYF. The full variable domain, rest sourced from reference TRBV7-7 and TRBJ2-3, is GAGVSQSPRYKVTKRGQDVTLRCDPISSHATLYWYQQALGQGPEFLTYFNYEAQPDKSGLPSDRFSAERPEGSISTLTIQRTEQRDSAMYRCASSLQGAPTDTQYFGPGTRLTVL.

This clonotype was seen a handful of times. CDR3 in amino acids: CASSHPLGRGDTEQYF. CDR3 bases: TGCGCCAGCAGCCACCCTTTAGGGCGGGGGGATACGGAGCAGTACTTC. The V and J genes are TRBV4-3 and TRBJ2-7; 8 bases are shared with TRBD2. The CDR3 is 16 residues long. V shed 3 bases and J 7 bases; nucleotides not matched to a gene: 14. Germline values: CDR1 LGHNA, CDR2 YSLEER.

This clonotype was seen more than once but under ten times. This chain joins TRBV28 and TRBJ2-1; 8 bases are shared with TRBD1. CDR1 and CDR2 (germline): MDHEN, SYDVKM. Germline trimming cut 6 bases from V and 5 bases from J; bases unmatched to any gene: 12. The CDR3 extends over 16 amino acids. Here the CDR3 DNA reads TGTGCCAGCAGCGAGATAGGACAGGGTATCAACAATGAGCAGTTCTTC. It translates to CASSEIGQGINNEQFF.

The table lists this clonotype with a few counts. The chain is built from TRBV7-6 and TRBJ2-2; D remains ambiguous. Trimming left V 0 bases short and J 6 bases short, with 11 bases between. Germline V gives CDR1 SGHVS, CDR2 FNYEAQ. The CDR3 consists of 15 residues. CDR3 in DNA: TGTGCCAGCAGCTTAGCCCCGAAAGGTGCCGGGGAGCTGTTTTTT. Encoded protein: CASSLAPKGAGELFF.

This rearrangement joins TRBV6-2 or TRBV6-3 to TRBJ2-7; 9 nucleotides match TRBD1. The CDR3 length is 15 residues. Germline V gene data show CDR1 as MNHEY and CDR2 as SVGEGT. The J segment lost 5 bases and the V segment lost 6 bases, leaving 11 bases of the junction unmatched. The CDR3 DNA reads TGTGCCAGCAGCAAAATCCGGGACAGGGACCACGAGCAGTACGTC. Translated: CASSKIRDRDHEQYV.

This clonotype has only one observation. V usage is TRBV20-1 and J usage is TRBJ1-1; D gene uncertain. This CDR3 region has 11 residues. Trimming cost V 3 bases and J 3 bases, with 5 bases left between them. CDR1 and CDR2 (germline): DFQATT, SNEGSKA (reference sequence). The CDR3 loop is CSASWHTEAFF. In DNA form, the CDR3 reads TGCAGTGCTAGTTGGCACACTGAAGCTTTCTTT.

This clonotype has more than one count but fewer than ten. Here the CDR3 reads CASSSGDTGELFF. CDR3 sequence (DNA): TGTGCCAGCAGTTCCGGGGACACCGGGGAGCTGTTTTTT. The chain uses TRBV12-3 or TRBV12-4 and TRBJ2-2, with D perhaps TRBD2 (5 bases). The CDR3 is 13 amino acids. Deletions cut 4 bases from V and 3 bases from J, with 6 bases between.

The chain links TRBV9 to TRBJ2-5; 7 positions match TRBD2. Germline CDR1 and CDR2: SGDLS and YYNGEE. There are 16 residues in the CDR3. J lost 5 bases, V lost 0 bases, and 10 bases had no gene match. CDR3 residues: CASSVGGGGGEETQYF. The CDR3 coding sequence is TGTGCCAGCAGCGTAGGCGGCGGGGGAGGTGAGGAGACCCAGTACTTC.

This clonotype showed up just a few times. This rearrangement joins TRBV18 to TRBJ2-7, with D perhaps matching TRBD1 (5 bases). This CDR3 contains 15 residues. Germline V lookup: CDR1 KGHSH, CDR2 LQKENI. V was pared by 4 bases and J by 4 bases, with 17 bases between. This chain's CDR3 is CASSRGDGGPYEQYV. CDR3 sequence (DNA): TGTGCCAGCTCACGGGGCGATGGCGGACCGTACGAGCAGTACGTC.

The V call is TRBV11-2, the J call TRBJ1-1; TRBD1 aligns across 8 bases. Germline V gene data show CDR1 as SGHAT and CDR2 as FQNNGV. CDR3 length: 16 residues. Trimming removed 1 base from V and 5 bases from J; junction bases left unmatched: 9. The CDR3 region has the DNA TGTGCCAGCAGCTTAGCCGCAGGGGGCGCGGGAACTGAAGCTTTCTTT. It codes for CASSLAAGGAGTEAFF.

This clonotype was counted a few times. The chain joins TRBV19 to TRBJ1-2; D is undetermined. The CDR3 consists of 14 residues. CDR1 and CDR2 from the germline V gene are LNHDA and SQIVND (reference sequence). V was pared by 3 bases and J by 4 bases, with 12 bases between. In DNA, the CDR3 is TGTGCCAGTAGTATTGGTCAGTTATCCTATGGCTACACCTTC. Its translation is CASSIGQLSYGYTF.

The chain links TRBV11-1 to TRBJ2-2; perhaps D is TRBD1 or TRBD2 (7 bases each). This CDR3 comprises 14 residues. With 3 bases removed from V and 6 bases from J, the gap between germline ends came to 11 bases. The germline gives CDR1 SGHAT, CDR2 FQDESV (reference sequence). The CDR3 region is CASSFRGGPGELFF. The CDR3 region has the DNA TGTGCCAGCAGCTTCAGGGGGGGTCCCGGGGAGCTGTTTTTT.

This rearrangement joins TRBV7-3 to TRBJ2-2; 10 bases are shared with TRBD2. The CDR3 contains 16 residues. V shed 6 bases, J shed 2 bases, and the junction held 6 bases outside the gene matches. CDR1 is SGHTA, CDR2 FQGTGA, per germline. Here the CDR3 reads CASRSSGGPNTGELFF. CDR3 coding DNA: TGTGCCAGCAGATCTAGCGGGGGACCTAACACCGGGGAGCTGTTTTTT. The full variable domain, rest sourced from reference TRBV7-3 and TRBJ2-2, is GAGVSQTPSNKVTEKGKYVELRCDPISGHTALYWYRQSLGQGPEFLIYFQGTGAADDSGLPNDRFFAVRPEGSVSTLKIQRTERGDSAVYLCASRSSGGPNTGELFFGEGSRLTVL.

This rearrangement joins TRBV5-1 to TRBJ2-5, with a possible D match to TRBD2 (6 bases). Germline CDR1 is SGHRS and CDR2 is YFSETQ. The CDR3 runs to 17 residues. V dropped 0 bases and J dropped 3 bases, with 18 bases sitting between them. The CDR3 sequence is CASSLGLASGPEETQYF. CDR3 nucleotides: TGCGCCAGCAGCTTGGGGCTAGCGAGCGGGCCGGAAGAGACCCAGTACTTC.

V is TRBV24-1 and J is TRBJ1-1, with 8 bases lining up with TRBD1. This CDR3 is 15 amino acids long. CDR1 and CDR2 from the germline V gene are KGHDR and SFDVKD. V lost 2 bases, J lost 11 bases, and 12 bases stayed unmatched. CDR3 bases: TGTGCCACCAGTGATTCCTCCGGGACAGGATCCGGCGCTTTCTTT. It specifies CATSDSSGTGSGAFF.

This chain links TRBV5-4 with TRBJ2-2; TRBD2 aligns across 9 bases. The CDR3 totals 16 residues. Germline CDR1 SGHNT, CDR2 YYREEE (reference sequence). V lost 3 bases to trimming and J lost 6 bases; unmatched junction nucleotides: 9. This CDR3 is CASSSGTSYSPGELFF. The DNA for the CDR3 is TGTGCCAGCAGCTCCGGGACTAGCTATTCACCCGGGGAGCTGTTTTTT.

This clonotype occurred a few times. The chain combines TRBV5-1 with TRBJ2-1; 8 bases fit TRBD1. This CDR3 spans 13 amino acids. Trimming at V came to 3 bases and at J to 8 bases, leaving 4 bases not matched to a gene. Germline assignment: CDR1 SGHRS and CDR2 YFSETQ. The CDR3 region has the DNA TGCGCCAGCAGCTCGACAGGGGAGCATGAGCAGTTCTTC. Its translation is CASSSTGEHEQFF.

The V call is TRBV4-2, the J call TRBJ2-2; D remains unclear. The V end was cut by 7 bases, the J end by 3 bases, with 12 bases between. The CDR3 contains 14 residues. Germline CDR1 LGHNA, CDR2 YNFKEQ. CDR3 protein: CASKPDSDTGELFF. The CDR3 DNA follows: TGTGCCAGCAAGCCGGATTCGGACACCGGGGAGCTGTTTTTT.

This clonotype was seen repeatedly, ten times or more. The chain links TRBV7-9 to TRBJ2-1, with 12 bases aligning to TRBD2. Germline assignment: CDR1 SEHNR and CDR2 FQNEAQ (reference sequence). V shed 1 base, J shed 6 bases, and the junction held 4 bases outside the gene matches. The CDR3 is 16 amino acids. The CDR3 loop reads CASSLGTSGMVNEQFF. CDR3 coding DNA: TGTGCCAGCAGCTTAGGGACTAGCGGGATGGTCAATGAGCAGTTCTTC.

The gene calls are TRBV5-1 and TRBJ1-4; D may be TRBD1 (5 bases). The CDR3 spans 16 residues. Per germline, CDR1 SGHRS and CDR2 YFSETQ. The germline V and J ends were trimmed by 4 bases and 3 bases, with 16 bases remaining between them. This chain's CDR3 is CASSSLPGVSNEKLFF. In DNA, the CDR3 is TGCGCCAGCAGCAGCCTTCCGGGGGTGTCTAATGAAAAACTGTTTTTT. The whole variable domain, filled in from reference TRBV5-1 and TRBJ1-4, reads KAGVTQTPRYLIKTRGQQVTLSCSPISGHRSVSWYQQTPGQGLQFLFEYFSETQRNKGNFPGRFSGRQFSNSRSEMNVSTLELGDSALYLCASSSLPGVSNEKLFFGSGTQLSVL.

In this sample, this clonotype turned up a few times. CDR3 sequence reads: CASSYEQYV. In DNA, the CDR3 is TGTGCCAGCAGTTACGAGCAGTACGTC. The chain is built from TRBV6-5 and TRBJ2-7; D is ambiguous. V was clipped by 2 bases and J by 7 bases, with 0 bases between them. The CDR3 runs to 9 residues. Germline V gene sequence: CDR1 MNHEY, CDR2 SVGAGI.

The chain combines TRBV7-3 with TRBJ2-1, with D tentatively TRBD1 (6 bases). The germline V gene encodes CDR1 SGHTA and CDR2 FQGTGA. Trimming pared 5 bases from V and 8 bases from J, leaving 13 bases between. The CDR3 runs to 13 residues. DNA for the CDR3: TGTGCCAGCAGCGGCCAGGGGACGGATGAGCAGTTCTTC. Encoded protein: CASSGQGTDEQFF.

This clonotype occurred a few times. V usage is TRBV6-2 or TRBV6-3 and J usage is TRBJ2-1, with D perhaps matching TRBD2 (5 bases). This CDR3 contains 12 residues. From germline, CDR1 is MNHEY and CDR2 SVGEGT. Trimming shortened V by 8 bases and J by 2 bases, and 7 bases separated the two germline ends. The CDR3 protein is CASGLTYNEQFF. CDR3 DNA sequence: TGTGCCAGCGGACTCACCTACAATGAGCAGTTCTTC.

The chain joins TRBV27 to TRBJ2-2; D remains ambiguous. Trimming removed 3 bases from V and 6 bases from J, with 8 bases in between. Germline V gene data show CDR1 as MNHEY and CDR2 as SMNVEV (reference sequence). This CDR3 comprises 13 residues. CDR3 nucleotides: TGTGCCAGCAGTTTTGCGGCCCCCGGGGAGCTGTTTTTT. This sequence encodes CASSFAAPGELFF.

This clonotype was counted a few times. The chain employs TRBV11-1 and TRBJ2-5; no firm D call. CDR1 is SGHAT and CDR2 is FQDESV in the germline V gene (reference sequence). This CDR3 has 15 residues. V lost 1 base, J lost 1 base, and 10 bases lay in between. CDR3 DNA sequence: TGTGCCAGCAGCTTAGATTGGTCCTTCCAAGAGACCCAGTACTTC. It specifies CASSLDWSFQETQYF. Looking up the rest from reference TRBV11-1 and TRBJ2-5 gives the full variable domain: EAEVAQSPRYKITEKSQAVAFWCDPISGHATLYWYRQILGQGPELLVQFQDESVVDDSQLPKDRFSAERLKGVDSTLKIQPAELGDSAMYLCASSLDWSFQETQYFGPGTRLLVL.

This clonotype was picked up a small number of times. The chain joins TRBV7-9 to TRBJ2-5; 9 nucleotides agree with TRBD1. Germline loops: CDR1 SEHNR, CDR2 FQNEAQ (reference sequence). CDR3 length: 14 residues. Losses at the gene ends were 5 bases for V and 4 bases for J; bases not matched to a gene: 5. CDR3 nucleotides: TGTGCCAGCAGCATCGGGACAGGGTCAGAGACCCAGTACTTC. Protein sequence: CASSIGTGSETQYF.